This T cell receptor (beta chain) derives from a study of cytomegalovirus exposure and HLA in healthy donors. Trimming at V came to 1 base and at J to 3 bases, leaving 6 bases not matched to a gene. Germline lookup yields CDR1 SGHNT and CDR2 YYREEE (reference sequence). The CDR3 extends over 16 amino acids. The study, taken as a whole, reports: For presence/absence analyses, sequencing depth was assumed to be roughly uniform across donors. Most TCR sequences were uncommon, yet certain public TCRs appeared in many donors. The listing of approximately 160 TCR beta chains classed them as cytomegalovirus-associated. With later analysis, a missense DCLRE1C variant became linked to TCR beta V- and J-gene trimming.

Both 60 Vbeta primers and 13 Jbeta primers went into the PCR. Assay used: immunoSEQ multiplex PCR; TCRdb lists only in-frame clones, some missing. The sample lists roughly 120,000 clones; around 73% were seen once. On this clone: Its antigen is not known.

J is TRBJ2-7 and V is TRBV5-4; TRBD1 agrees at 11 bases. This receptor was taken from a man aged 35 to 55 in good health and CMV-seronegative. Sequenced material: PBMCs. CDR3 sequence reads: CASSLRWGQGGYEQYF. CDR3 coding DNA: TGTGCCAGCAGCTTGCGGTGGGGACAGGGGGGCTACGAGCAGTACTTC.